Presented here are 22 T cell receptor beta chains from one specimen sequenced in a study of identical twins. MiXCR, applied by TCRdb to the 5' RACE reads, yields one record per CDR3 protein. Of hundreds of thousands of distinct CDR3 sequences listed, approximately 13% are singletons. The sample also formed part of further work on yellow fever vaccine responses in identical twins.

Input material: PBMCs. The receptor set was obtained from a woman between 18 and 30 years old in good health.

This clonotype was recorded at least ten times. The chain has TRBV20-1 and TRBJ2-1; D remains ambiguous. The germline V gene encodes CDR1 DFQATT and CDR2 SNEGSKA (reference sequence). There are 11 residues in the CDR3. Trimming cost V 3 bases and J 6 bases, with 6 bases left between them. The CDR3, as DNA: TGCAGTGCTAGGCCGGGCAATGAGCAGTTCTTC. It specifies CSARPGNEQFF.

The sample holds a few counts of this clonotype. The rearrangement links TRBV15 to TRBJ1-4, with D unclear. The length of the CDR3 is 16 residues. Germline-derived CDR1 and CDR2 are LNHNV and YYDKDF (reference sequence). V lost 0 bases, J lost 8 bases, and 16 bases lay in between. This chain's CDR3 is CATSRDSSVILEKLFF. The CDR3 nucleotides read TGTGCCACCAGCAGAGATTCCTCCGTGATTCTAGAAAAACTGTTTTTT.

This chain joins TRBV2 and TRBJ1-4; D is undetermined. The CDR3 has 15 residues. The germline CDR1 and CDR2 sequences are SNHLY and FYNNEI. Deletions cut 5 bases from V and 4 bases from J, with 14 bases between. CDR3 in amino acids: CASSTGVRGNEKLFF. CDR3 nucleotide sequence: TGTGCCAGCAGTACTGGTGTCAGAGGTAATGAAAAACTGTTTTTT. Variable domain in full (rest from reference TRBV2 and TRBJ1-4): EPEVTQTPSHQVTQMGQEVILRCVPISNHLYFYWYRQILGQKVEFLVSFYNNEISEKSEIFDDQFSVERPDGSNFTLKIRSTKLEDSAMYFCASSTGVRGNEKLFFGSGTQLSVL.

This clonotype was counted only a few times. J is TRBJ2-5 and V is TRBV20-1, with TRBD2 identical over 8 bases. Trimming removed 6 bases from V and 11 bases from J; junction bases left unmatched: 8. Germline CDR1 DFQATT, CDR2 SNEGSKA (reference sequence). The CDR3 consists of 11 residues. The DNA for the CDR3 is TGCAGTGCGAGGACTAGCCCCCAACAGTACTTC. The encoded protein is CSARTSPQQYF.

The gene calls are TRBV5-4 and TRBJ2-7; 13 nucleotides match TRBD2. Germline CDR1 and CDR2: SGHNT and YYREEE (reference sequence). Losses at the gene ends were 2 bases for V and 0 bases for J; bases not matched to a gene: 5. This CDR3 region has 17 residues. CDR3 region: CASSFGTSGELSYEQYV. CDR3 in DNA: TGTGCCAGCAGCTTTGGGACTAGCGGGGAGCTCTCCTACGAGCAGTACGTC.

Worth noting for this clonotype: A much larger clone lies a single base off, so this may be a read error. J is TRBJ2-5 and V is TRBV10-3, with no clear D. The CDR3 has 12 amino acids. The V and J ends lost 4 bases and 0 bases respectively, with 3 bases between them. Germline CDR1 reads ENHRY; CDR2 reads SYGVKD. The CDR3 here is CAISGYQETQYF. The CDR3 nucleotides are TGTGCCATCAGTGGGTACCAAGAGACCCAGTACTTC.

CDR3 sequence reads: CASSPTLSGGHPGELFF. As DNA, the CDR3 is TGCGCCAGCAGCCCAACCCTTAGCGGGGGTCACCCCGGGGAGCTGTTTTTT. This rearrangement joins TRBV4-1 to TRBJ2-2; 9 bases are a match to TRBD2. J was trimmed by 6 bases and V by 4 bases; bases with no gene match: 12. CDR1 and CDR2 (germline): MGHRA, YSYEKL. This CDR3 contains 17 residues.

This clonotype was counted many times. The rearrangement links TRBV9 to TRBJ2-2; perhaps TRBD2 as D (5 bases). Deletions cut 0 bases from V and 6 bases from J, with 9 bases between. The germline V gene has CDR1 SGDLS and CDR2 YYNGEE. The CDR3 runs to 14 residues. This CDR3 reads CASSVAPSSGELFF. The CDR3 nucleotides read TGTGCCAGCAGCGTAGCTCCTAGCTCCGGGGAGCTGTTTTTT.

CDR3: CASSHPGFGKNIQYF. DNA for the CDR3: TGTGCCAGTAGTCATCCCGGGTTCGGCAAAAACATTCAGTACTTC. The chain carries TRBV19 and TRBJ2-4, with D hard to call. CDR3 length: 15 residues. The ends were cut back, 5 bases at V and 3 bases at J, with 14 bases in the middle. CDR1 and CDR2 (germline): LNHDA, SQIVND (reference sequence).

In its sample, this clonotype was seen many times. This chain joins TRBV29-1 and TRBJ1-6, with 7 bases aligning to TRBD1. CDR3 length: 13 residues. V trimming: 7 bases; J trimming: 9 bases; junction bases outside the gene matches: 9. The germline V gene has CDR1 SQVTM and CDR2 ANQGSEA. DNA of the CDR3: TGCAGCGCAAGGACAGGAGGCGGTTCACCCCTCCACTTT. Its translation: CSARTGGGSPLHF. Based on the CDR3 plus reference TRBV29-1 and TRBJ1-6, the full variable domain is SAVISQKPSRDICQRGTSLTIQCQVDSQVTMMFWYRQQPGQSLTLIATANQGSEATYESGFVIDKFPISRPNLTFSTLTVSNMSPEDSSIYLCSARTGGGSPLHFGNGTRLTVT.

The genes are TRBV20-1 and TRBJ2-5; 7 positions agree with TRBD1. Germline V lookup: CDR1 DFQATT, CDR2 SNEGSKA (reference sequence). Trimming cost V 6 bases and J 2 bases; bases outside gene matches: 6. This CDR3 region has 13 residues. In nucleotides, the CDR3 is TGCAGTGCACAGGGACAGAAACAAGAGACCCAGTACTTC. This codes for CSAQGQKQETQYF.

In its sample, this clonotype was seen a few times. The rearrangement links TRBV20-1 to TRBJ2-3; weak D call: TRBD1 (6 bases). V lost 4 bases, J lost 2 bases, and 13 bases lay in between. This CDR3 spans 14 amino acids. Germline-derived CDR1 and CDR2 are DFQATT and SNEGSKA (reference sequence). The CDR3 sequence is CSAKGVGTTDTQYF. The CDR3 DNA is TGCAGTGCTAAGGGGGTTGGCACCACAGATACGCAGTATTTT.

The chain joins TRBV24-1 to TRBJ1-1, with D tentatively TRBD1 (6 bases). The CDR3 spans 12 residues. Looked up from germline, CDR1 is KGHDR and CDR2 is SFDVKD. Deletions cut 0 bases from V and 11 bases from J, with 9 bases between. The CDR3 spells CATSDLGGRAFF. Written as DNA, the CDR3 is TGTGCCACCAGTGATTTGGGGGGGCGCGCTTTCTTT.

This clonotype was picked up a small number of times. The V gene is TRBV27, the J gene TRBJ2-7; TRBD1 or TRBD2 may be the D gene (5 bases each). Germline CDR1 and CDR2: MNHEY and SMNVEV (reference sequence). There are 15 residues in the CDR3. V dropped 4 bases and J dropped 3 bases, with 16 bases sitting between them. The CDR3 protein is CASSSPGRENYEQYF. CDR3 sequence (DNA): TGTGCCAGCAGTTCCCCGGGACGGGAAAACTACGAGCAGTACTTC.

The chain employs TRBV10-3 and TRBJ2-2; 12 nucleotides agree with TRBD1. Losses at the gene ends were 7 bases for V and 7 bases for J; bases not matched to a gene: 10. The germline gives CDR1 ENHRY, CDR2 SYGVKD. The CDR3 has 16 amino acids. CDR3 DNA sequence: TGTGCCATCACCGCCGGGGACAGGGGGCACATCGGGGAGCTGTTTTTT. Translation gives CAITAGDRGHIGELFF.

The V call is TRBV20-1, the J call TRBJ2-1; tentative D call: TRBD2 (6 bases). The length of the CDR3 is 15 residues. V lost 3 bases, J lost 8 bases, and 20 bases lay in between. CDR1 DFQATT and CDR2 SNEGSKA come from the germline V gene (reference sequence). CDR3 sequence (DNA): TGCAGTGCTAGTAGGGGACTGTACACCTCTCATGAGCAGTTCTTC. It is translated as CSASRGLYTSHEQFF.

This chain uses TRBV5-5 with TRBJ1-2, with unresolved D. The CDR3 totals 13 residues. Germline values: CDR1 SGHKS, CDR2 YYEKEE (reference sequence). V was clipped by 0 bases and J by 9 bases, with 12 bases between them. The CDR3 region has the DNA TGTGCCAGCAGCTTGGAGGGCGTGGGAAGCTACACCTTC. Translating gives CASSLEGVGSYTF.

This chain uses TRBV14 with TRBJ2-4, with 12 bases aligning to TRBD2. This CDR3 region has 17 residues. With V trimmed by 4 bases and J by 6 bases, 10 bases remained unmatched. Germline-derived CDR1 and CDR2 are SGHDN and FVKESK. In nucleotides, the CDR3 is TGTGCCAGCAGCCCTACTAGCGGGGGGCTCGTGGGAAACATTCAGTACTTC. Protein: CASSPTSGGLVGNIQYF.

The rearrangement links TRBV5-1 to TRBJ1-6; a weak D match, TRBD1 (6 bases). The CDR3 is made up of 17 amino acids. The V gene lost 0 bases and the J gene lost 9 bases, with 19 bases spanning the gap. CDR1 and CDR2 from the germline V gene are SGHRS and YFSETQ. The CDR3 DNA follows: TGCGCCAGCAGCTTGGGTGGCGGGGGACAAGGCGGTTCACCCCTCCACTTT. It is translated as CASSLGGGGQGGSPLHF.

The chain links TRBV20-1 to TRBJ2-2, with D perhaps matching TRBD2 (5 bases). Trimming pared 4 bases from V and 4 bases from J, leaving 16 bases between. The CDR3 is 15 amino acids. Germline-derived CDR1 and CDR2 are DFQATT and SNEGSKA (reference sequence). CDR3 loop: CSAISPGKATGELFF. The CDR3, as DNA: TGCAGTGCTATTTCCCCCGGGAAGGCCACCGGGGAGCTGTTTTTT.

The rearrangement links TRBV27 to TRBJ1-5; D uncertain. Trimming stripped 7 bases from V and 0 bases from J, with 13 bases between. Germline values: CDR1 MNHEY, CDR2 SMNVEV (reference sequence). This CDR3 contains 15 residues. The CDR3 DNA sequence: TGTGCCAGCACCCAGACTGGAAATAGCAATCAGCCCCAGCATTTT. It translates to CASTQTGNSNQPQHF.

This sequence joins TRBV7-9 and TRBJ2-3; 9 bases map to TRBD2. V was pared by 2 bases and J by 2 bases, with 5 bases of the junction left unmatched. Germline loops: CDR1 SEHNR, CDR2 FQNEAQ (reference sequence). The CDR3 is 16 amino acids. The CDR3 region is CASSLLGLAATDTQYF. The CDR3 nucleotides are TGTGCCAGCAGCTTATTGGGACTAGCCGCCACAGATACGCAGTATTTT.